This T cell receptor beta chain is drawn from a study of cytomegalovirus exposure and HLA in healthy donors. The PCR employed 60 Vbeta primers together with 13 Jbeta primers. Produced via immunoSEQ multiplex PCR; TCRdb's table is partial and in-frame only. The repertoire holds some 130,000 clones, with over 60% as singletons. The CDR3 runs to 14 residues. CDR1 is MDHEN, CDR2 SYDVKM, per germline. J gave up 7 bases and V 3 bases, and 6 bases lay outside the gene matches. The receptor was isolated from a human donor in good health. The material sequenced was PBMCs. The rearrangement uses TRBV28 and TRBJ2-7; 10 nucleotides align to TRBD1. CDR3 in amino acids: CASSLGQGLREQYF. In DNA form, the CDR3 reads TGTGCCAGCAGTTTGGGACAGGGGTTGCGGGAGCAGTACTTC. Together with reference TRBV28 and TRBJ2-7, the CDR3 gives the full variable domain: DVKVTQSSRYLVKRTGEKVFLECVQDMDHENMFWYRQDPGLGLRLIYFSYDVKMKEKGDIPEGYSVSREKKERFSLILESASTNQTSMYLCASSLGQGLREQYFGPGTRLTVT.